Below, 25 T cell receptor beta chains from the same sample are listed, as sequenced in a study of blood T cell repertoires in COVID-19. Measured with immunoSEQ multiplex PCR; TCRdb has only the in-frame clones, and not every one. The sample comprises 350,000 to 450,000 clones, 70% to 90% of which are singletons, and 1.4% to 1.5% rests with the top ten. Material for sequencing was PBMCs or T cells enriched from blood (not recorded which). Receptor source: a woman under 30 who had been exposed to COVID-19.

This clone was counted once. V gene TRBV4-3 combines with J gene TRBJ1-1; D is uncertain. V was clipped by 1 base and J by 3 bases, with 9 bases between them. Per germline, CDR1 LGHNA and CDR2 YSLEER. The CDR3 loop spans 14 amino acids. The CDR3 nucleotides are TGCGCCAGCAGCCAAGCGTTCGGGGACACTGAAGCTTTCTTT. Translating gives CASSQAFGDTEAFF.

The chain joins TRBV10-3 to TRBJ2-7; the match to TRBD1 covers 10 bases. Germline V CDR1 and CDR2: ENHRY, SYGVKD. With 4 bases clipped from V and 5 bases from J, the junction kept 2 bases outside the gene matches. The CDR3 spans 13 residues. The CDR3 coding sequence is TGTGCCATCAGTGTAGGGACAGGGGACGAGCAGTACTTC. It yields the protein CAISVGTGDEQYF.

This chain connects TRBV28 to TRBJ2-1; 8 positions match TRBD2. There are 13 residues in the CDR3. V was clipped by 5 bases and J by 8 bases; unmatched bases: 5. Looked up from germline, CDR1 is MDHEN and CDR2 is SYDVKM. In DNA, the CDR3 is TGTGCCAGCAGTGGCGGGGGGTTCGATGAGCAGTTCTTC. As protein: CASSGGGFDEQFF.

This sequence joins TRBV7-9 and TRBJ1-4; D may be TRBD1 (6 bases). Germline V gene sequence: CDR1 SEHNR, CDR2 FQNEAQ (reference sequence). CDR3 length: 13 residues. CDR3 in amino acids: CAQGSATNEKLFF. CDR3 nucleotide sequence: TGTGCGCAGGGGTCTGCAACTAATGAAAAACTGTTTTTT.

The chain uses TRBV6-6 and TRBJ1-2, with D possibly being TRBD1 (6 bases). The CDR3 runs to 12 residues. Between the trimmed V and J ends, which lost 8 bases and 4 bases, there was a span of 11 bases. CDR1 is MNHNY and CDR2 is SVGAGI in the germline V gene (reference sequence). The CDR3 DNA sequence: TGTGCCAGCGGGGGGGCGTTCTATGGCTACACCTTC. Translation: CASGGAFYGYTF.

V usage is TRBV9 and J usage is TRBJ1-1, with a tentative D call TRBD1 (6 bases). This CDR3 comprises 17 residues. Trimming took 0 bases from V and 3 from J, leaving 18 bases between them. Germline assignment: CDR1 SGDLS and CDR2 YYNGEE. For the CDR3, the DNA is TGTGCCAGCAGCGTAGTAGGGACACCCACCAGGGACACTGAAGCTTTCTTT. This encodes CASSVVGTPTRDTEAFF.

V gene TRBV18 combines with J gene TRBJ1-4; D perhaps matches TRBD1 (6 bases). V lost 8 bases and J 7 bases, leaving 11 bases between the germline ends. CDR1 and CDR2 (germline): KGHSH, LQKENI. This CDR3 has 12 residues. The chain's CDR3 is CASSGTTEKLFF. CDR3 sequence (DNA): TGTGCCAGCAGCGGGACAACTGAAAAACTGTTTTTT.

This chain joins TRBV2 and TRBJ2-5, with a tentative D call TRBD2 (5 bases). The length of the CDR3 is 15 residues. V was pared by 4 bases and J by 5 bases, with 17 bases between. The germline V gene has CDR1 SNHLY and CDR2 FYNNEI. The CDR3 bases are TGTGCCAGCAGTGCAAGGAGAGCTAGCCGGGAGACCCAGTACTTC. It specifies CASSARRASRETQYF.

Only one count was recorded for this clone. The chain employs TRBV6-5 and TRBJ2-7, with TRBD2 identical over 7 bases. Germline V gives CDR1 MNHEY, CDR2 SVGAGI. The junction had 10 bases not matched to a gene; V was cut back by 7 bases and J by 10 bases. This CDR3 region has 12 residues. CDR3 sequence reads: CASTAGGTTQYF. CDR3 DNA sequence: TGTGCCAGCACCGCCGGCGGGACTACCCAGTACTTC.

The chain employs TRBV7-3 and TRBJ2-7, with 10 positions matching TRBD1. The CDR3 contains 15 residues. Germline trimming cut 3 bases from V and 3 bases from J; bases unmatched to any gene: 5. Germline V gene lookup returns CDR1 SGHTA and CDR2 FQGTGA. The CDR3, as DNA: TGTGCCAGCAGCTTGCGACAGGGGGCAGGCTACGAGCAGTACTTC. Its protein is CASSLRQGAGYEQYF.

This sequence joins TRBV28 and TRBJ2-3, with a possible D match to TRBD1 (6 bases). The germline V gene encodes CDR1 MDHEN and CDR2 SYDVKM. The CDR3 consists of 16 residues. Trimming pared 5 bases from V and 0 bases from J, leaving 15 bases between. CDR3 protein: CASSPTGRLSTDTQYF. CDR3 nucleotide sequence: TGTGCCAGCAGTCCGACAGGAAGGCTTAGCACAGATACGCAGTATTTT.

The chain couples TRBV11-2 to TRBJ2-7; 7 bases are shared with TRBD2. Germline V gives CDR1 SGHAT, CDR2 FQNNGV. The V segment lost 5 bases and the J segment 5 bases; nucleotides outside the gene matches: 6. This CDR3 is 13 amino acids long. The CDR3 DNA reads TGTGCCAGCAGCATTACGACTAGCCACGAGCAGTACTTC. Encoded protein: CASSITTSHEQYF.

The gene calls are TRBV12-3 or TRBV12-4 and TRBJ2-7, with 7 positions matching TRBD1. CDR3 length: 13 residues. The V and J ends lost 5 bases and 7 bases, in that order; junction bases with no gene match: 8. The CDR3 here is CASSLTGESEQYF. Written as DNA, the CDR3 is TGTGCCAGCAGTCTTACAGGGGAATCAGAGCAGTACTTC.

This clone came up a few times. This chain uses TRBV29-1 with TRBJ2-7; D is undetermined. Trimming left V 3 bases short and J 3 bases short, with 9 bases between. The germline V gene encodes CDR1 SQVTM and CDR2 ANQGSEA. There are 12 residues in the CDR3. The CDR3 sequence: CSVDESGYEQYF. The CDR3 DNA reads TGCAGCGTTGACGAGAGTGGCTACGAGCAGTACTTC.

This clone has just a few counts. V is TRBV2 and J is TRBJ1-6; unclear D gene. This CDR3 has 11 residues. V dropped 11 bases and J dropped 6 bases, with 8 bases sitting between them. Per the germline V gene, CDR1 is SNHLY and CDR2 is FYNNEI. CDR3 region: CAVAGNSPLHF. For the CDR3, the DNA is TGTGCCGTCGCCGGTAATTCACCCCTCCACTTT.

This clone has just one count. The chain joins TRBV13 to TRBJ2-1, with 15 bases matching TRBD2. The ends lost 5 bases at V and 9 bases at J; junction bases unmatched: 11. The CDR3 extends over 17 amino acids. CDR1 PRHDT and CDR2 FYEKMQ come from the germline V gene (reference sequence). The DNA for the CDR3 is TGTGCCAGCAGCATCGGACTAGCGGGAGGGCCCGGGGGTGAGCAGTTCTTC. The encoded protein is CASSIGLAGGPGGEQFF.

DNA of the CDR3: TGTGCCACCAGTGATGACGACAGGGGCATCAATGAGCAGTTCTTC. Translation: CATSDDDRGINEQFF. The chain joins TRBV24-1 to TRBJ2-1; 8 nucleotides agree with TRBD1. V lost 3 bases, J lost 6 bases, and 6 bases stayed unmatched. Germline loops: CDR1 KGHDR, CDR2 SFDVKD. This CDR3 region has 15 residues.

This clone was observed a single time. CDR3 region: CASSTTGAYEQYF. The CDR3 region has the DNA TGTGCCAGTAGTACAACAGGGGCGTACGAGCAGTACTTC. The chain carries TRBV19 and TRBJ2-7, with 7 bases matching TRBD1. The junction had 4 bases not matched to a gene; V was cut back by 4 bases and J by 4 bases. This CDR3 has 13 amino acids. Germline CDR1 LNHDA, CDR2 SQIVND (reference sequence).

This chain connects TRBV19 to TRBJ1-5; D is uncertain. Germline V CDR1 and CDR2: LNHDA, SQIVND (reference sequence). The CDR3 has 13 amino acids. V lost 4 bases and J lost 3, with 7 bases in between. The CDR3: CASSKALNQPQHF. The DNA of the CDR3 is TGTGCCAGTAGTAAAGCGCTCAATCAGCCCCAGCATTTT. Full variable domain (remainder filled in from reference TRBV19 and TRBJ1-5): DGGITQSPKYLFRKEGQNVTLSCEQNLNHDAMYWYRQDPGQGLRLIYYSQIVNDFQKGDIAEGYSVSREKKESFPLTVTSAQKNPTAFYLCASSKALNQPQHFGDGTRLSIL.

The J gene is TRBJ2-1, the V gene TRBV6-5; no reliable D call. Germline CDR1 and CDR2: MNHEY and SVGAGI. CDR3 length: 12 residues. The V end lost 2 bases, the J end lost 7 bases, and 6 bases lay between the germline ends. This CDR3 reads CASSYTRNEQFF. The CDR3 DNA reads TGTGCCAGCAGTTACACTCGGAATGAGCAGTTCTTC.

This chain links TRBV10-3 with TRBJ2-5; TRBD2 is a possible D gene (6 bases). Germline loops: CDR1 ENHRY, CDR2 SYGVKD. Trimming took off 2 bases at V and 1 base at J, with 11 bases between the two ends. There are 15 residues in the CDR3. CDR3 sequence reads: CAISEPGTAQETQYF. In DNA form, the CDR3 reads TGTGCCATCAGTGAGCCCGGGACTGCCCAAGAGACCCAGTACTTC.

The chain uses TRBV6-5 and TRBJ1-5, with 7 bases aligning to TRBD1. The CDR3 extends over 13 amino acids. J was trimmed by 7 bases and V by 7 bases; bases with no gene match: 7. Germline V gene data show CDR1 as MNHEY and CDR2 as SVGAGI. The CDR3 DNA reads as TGTGCCAGCACAGACAGGGTCGGCCAGCCCCAGCATTTT. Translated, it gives CASTDRVGQPQHF.

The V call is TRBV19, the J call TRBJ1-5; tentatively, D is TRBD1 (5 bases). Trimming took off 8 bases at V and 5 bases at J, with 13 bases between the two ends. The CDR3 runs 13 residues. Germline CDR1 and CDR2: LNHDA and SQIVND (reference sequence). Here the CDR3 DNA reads TGTGCCAGTGGCGGGGCAGGAGATCAGCCCCAGCATTTT. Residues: CASGGAGDQPQHF.

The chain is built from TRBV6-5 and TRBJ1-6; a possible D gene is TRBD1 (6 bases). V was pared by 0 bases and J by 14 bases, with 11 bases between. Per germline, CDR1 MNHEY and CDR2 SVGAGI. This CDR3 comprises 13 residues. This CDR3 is CASSYSGTLTLHF. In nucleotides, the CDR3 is TGTGCCAGCAGTTACTCGGGGACACTCACCCTCCACTTT.

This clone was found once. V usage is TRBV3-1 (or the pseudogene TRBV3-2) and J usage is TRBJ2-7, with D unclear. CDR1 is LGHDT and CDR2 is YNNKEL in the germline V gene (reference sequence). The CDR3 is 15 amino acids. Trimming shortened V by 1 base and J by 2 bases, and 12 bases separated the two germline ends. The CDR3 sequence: CASSQGLWAAYEQYF. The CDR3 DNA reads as TGTGCCAGCAGCCAAGGATTATGGGCAGCCTACGAGCAGTACTTC.